These T cell receptor beta chains were read from a single sample in a study of blood T cell repertoires in COVID-19. Sequencing used immunoSEQ multiplex PCR; TCRdb keeps in-frame clones, though not all of them. The repertoire holds roughly 60,000 clones, roughly 90% seen once, with roughly a tenth in the top ten. The sequencing sample was made of peripheral blood. These receptors were collected from a human donor with acute or convalescent COVID-19. The donor label of this sample is uncertain. CDR3s include the opening cysteine and the closing phenylalanine or tryptophan. Each record gives: CDR3 protein, CDR3 DNA, J gene, V gene, clone size, D gene. The D gene is left open where the match is weak. Clone size is given for some rows only: seen once, a few or many times, or a class if the clone is expanded.

CDR3: CSARQIEKLFF
DNA: TGCAGTGCTAGACAGATTGAAAAACTGTTTTTT
J: TRBJ1-4
V: TRBV20-1
size: NA
D: NA

CDR3: CASSPLRSDGYTF
DNA: TGTGCCAGCAGCCCCTTGCGGTCCGATGGCTACACCTTC
J: TRBJ1-2
V: TRBV7-9
size: NA
D: NA

CDR3: CAISESTSEETQYF
DNA: TGTGCCATCAGTGAGTCGACTAGCGAAGAGACCCAGTACTTC
J: TRBJ2-5
V: TRBV10-3
size: NA
D: TRBD2

CDR3: CASSQELALTDTQYF
DNA: TGTGCCAGCAGCCAAGAATTGGCTCTCACAGATACGCAGTATTTT
J: TRBJ2-3
V: TRBV3-1/TRBV3-2
size: NA
D: NA

CDR3: CASSPGQYVGTEAFF
DNA: TGTGCCAGCTCACCAGGACAGTACGTGGGTACTGAAGCTTTCTTT
J: TRBJ1-1
V: TRBV18
size: NA
D: NA

CDR3: CAISESELAGGPTAGELFF
DNA: TGTGCCATCAGTGAGTCAGAGCTAGCGGGAGGGCCGACGGCCGGGGAGCTGTTTTTT
J: TRBJ2-2
V: TRBV10-3
size: NA
D: TRBD2

CDR3: CASSSPSGRTEAFF
DNA: TGTGCCAGTAGCTCGCCCTCAGGTCGGACTGAAGCTTTCTTT
J: TRBJ1-1
V: TRBV19
size: NA
D: NA

CDR3: CSVEDFGGRGTDTQYF
DNA: TGCAGCGTTGAAGATTTTGGAGGGCGGGGCACAGATACGCAGTATTTT
J: TRBJ2-3
V: TRBV29-1
size: NA
D: NA

CDR3: CASGGRNEKLFF
DNA: TGTGCCTCAGGGGGCAGGAATGAAAAACTGTTTTTT
J: TRBJ1-4
V: TRBV28
size: NA
D: TRBD1

CDR3: CAISESSQFNEQFF
DNA: TGTGCCATCAGTGAGTCATCACAGTTCAATGAGCAGTTCTTC
J: TRBJ2-1
V: TRBV10-3
size: NA
D: NA

CDR3: CASSPHVGRGQGNTGELFF
DNA: TGCGCCAGCAGCCCGCACGTCGGCAGGGGGCAGGGTAACACCGGGGAGCTGTTTTTT
J: TRBJ2-2
V: TRBV5-1
size: NA
D: TRBD1

CDR3: CASSRGLQETQYF
DNA: TGTGCCAGCAGCCGCGGGTTACAAGAGACCCAGTACTTC
J: TRBJ2-5
V: TRBV7-8
size: NA
D: NA

CDR3: CASSLRGGFNNEKLFF
DNA: TGTGCCAGCAGCCTCCGGGGGGGGTTTAATAATGAAAAACTGTTTTTT
J: TRBJ1-4
V: TRBV7-9
size: NA
D: NA

CDR3: CASSPDSLSNQPQHF
DNA: TGTGCCAGCTCACCGGACAGCCTCAGCAATCAGCCCCAGCATTTT
J: TRBJ1-5
V: TRBV18
size: NA
D: NA

CDR3: CASSLDFTDTQYF
DNA: TGTGCCAGCAGCTTGGACTTCACAGATACGCAGTATTTT
J: TRBJ2-3
V: TRBV21-1
size: NA
D: NA

CDR3: CASSPDTRPQETQYF
DNA: TGTGCCAGCTCACCGGATACCAGGCCCCAAGAGACCCAGTACTTC
J: TRBJ2-5
V: TRBV18
size: NA
D: NA

CDR3: CASSTPTGGNQPQHF
DNA: TGTGCCAGCTCTACCCCAACAGGGGGCAATCAGCCCCAGCATTTT
J: TRBJ1-5
V: TRBV25-1
size: NA
D: TRBD1

CDR3: CASSWDSNSPLHF
DNA: TGTGCCAGCAGTTGGGACAGCAATTCACCCCTCCACTTT
J: TRBJ1-6
V: TRBV7-9
size: few
D: TRBD1

CDR3: CATSRSGQVNEQFF
DNA: TGTGCCACCAGCAGATCCGGACAGGTCAATGAGCAGTTCTTC
J: TRBJ2-1
V: TRBV15
size: NA
D: TRBD1

CDR3: CASSRDFQNTGELFF
DNA: TGTGCCAGCAGTCGGGACTTCCAGAACACCGGGGAGCTGTTTTTT
J: TRBJ2-2
V: TRBV2
size: NA
D: NA

CDR3: CASSQADRSGQPQHF
DNA: TGTGCCAGCAGCCAAGCGGACAGGTCGGGTCAGCCCCAGCATTTT
J: TRBJ1-5
V: TRBV3-1/TRBV3-2
size: NA
D: TRBD1

CDR3: CASSPFGLAGSTDTQYF
DNA: TGTGCCAGCAGCCCCTTTGGGCTAGCGGGGAGCACAGATACGCAGTATTTT
J: TRBJ2-3
V: TRBV7-2
size: NA
D: TRBD2

CDR3: CASSERGAEGYTF
DNA: TGTGCCAGCAGTGAACGCGGGGCGGAGGGCTACACCTTC
J: TRBJ1-2
V: TRBV6-1
size: NA
D: NA

CDR3: CASSEREVVYNEQFF
DNA: TGTGCCAGCAGCGAGCGGGAGGTGGTCTACAATGAGCAGTTCTTC
J: TRBJ2-1
V: TRBV9
size: NA
D: TRBD2

CDR3: CASSLSLDRDNYGYTF
DNA: TGTGCCAGCAGCTTGTCTTTGGACAGGGATAACTATGGCTACACCTTC
J: TRBJ1-2
V: TRBV5-4
size: NA
D: TRBD1

CDR3: CASSRWTGTSMGELFF
DNA: TGTGCCAGCAGCAGGTGGACAGGGACGTCTATGGGGGAGCTGTTTTTT
J: TRBJ2-2
V: TRBV28
size: once
D: TRBD1

CDR3: CASGTRTGLAGGGEQFF
DNA: TGTGCTAGTGGAACCCGTACGGGACTAGCGGGGGGAGGTGAGCAGTTCTTC
J: TRBJ2-1
V: TRBV12-5
size: NA
D: TRBD2

CDR3: CASSQEFGRGGRRQETQYF
DNA: TGCGCCAGCAGCCAAGAATTCGGCCGGGGGGGACGGAGACAAGAGACCCAGTACTTC
J: TRBJ2-5
V: TRBV4-1
size: NA
D: TRBD2

CDR3: CASSLAGATNEKLFF
DNA: TGCGCCAGCAGCTTAGCAGGGGCAACTAATGAAAAACTGTTTTTT
J: TRBJ1-4
V: TRBV5-1
size: NA
D: NA

CDR3: CASSLAAGRVAEAFF
DNA: TGCGCCAGCAGCTTGGCCGCCGGGAGGGTTGCTGAAGCTTTCTTT
J: TRBJ1-1
V: TRBV5-1
size: NA
D: NA

CDR3: CASSLGAGVEETQYF
DNA: TGTGCCAGCAGCTTGGGAGCGGGGGTGGAAGAGACCCAGTACTTC
J: TRBJ2-5
V: TRBV5-8
size: NA
D: TRBD2

CDR3: CASSIGALSGELFF
DNA: TGTGCCAGTAGTATAGGGGCGCTTAGCGGGGAGCTGTTTTTT
J: TRBJ2-2
V: TRBV19
size: NA
D: NA

CDR3: CSASSPGYQPQHF
DNA: TGCAGTGCTAGTAGCCCAGGGTATCAGCCCCAGCATTTT
J: TRBJ1-5
V: TRBV20-1
size: NA
D: NA

CDR3: CASSQVGEAFF
DNA: TGTGCCAGCAGCCAAGTCGGGGAAGCTTTCTTT
J: TRBJ1-1
V: TRBV3-1/TRBV3-2
size: NA
D: NA

CDR3: CASSPGTAQYGYTF
DNA: TGTGCCAGCTCACCAGGGACAGCACAGTATGGCTACACCTTC
J: TRBJ1-2
V: TRBV18
size: NA
D: TRBD1

CDR3: CASSSSQRQETQYF
DNA: TGTGCCAGCAGCTCCTCCCAGAGGCAAGAGACCCAGTACTTC
J: TRBJ2-5
V: TRBV7-7
size: few
D: NA

CDR3: CASSVGSGAGGLASEQFF
DNA: TGTGCCAGCAGCGTAGGGAGCGGGGCGGGGGGCTTGGCGAGTGAGCAGTTCTTC
J: TRBJ2-1
V: TRBV9
size: once
D: TRBD2

CDR3: CASSLGAARTDTQYF
DNA: TGTGCCAGCAGCTTAGGGGCCGCAAGGACAGATACGCAGTATTTT
J: TRBJ2-3
V: TRBV7-9
size: NA
D: NA

CDR3: CASSFRDRPYETQYF
DNA: TGTGCCAGCAGCTTCCGGGACAGACCCTACGAGACCCAGTACTTC
J: TRBJ2-5
V: TRBV7-8
size: NA
D: TRBD1

CDR3: CASSIDAGGKLFF
DNA: TGTGCCAGTAGTATAGATGCAGGGGGAAAACTGTTTTTT
J: TRBJ1-4
V: TRBV19
size: NA
D: TRBD1

CDR3: CASSLRQGEYYGYTF
DNA: TGTGCCAGCAGCCTTAGACAGGGAGAATACTATGGCTACACCTTC
J: TRBJ1-2
V: TRBV5-6
size: once
D: TRBD1

CDR3: CASSFRGGADNSPLHF
DNA: TGCGCCAGCAGTTTCAGGGGTGGCGCCGATAATTCACCCCTCCACTTT
J: TRBJ1-6
V: TRBV5-1
size: NA
D: NA

CDR3: CASSSPGLRMYEQYF
DNA: TGTGCCAGCAGTTCTCCTGGCCTGAGGATGTACGAGCAGTACTTC
J: TRBJ2-7
V: TRBV27
size: NA
D: NA

CDR3: CASIRQGGNTEAFF
DNA: TGTGCCAGCATTCGACAGGGCGGGAACACTGAAGCTTTCTTT
J: TRBJ1-1
V: TRBV2
size: few
D: TRBD1

CDR3: CASSEERPPQGSQYF
DNA: TGCGCCAGCAGCGAAGAGCGGCCCCCACAGGGGTCGCAGTATTTT
J: TRBJ2-3
V: TRBV5-1
size: NA
D: TRBD1

CDR3: CASRGQEHQLNQPQHF
DNA: TGTGCCAGTAGGGGACAGGAGCATCAGCTCAATCAGCCCCAGCATTTT
J: TRBJ1-5
V: TRBV19
size: NA
D: TRBD1

CDR3: CASSPDRDINYGYTF
DNA: TGTGCCAGCAGCCCTGACAGGGATATTAACTATGGCTACACCTTC
J: TRBJ1-2
V: TRBV2
size: once
D: TRBD1

CDR3: CASSPIRTGKNYEQYF
DNA: TGTGCCAGCAGCCCTATCAGGACAGGAAAAAACTACGAGCAGTACTTC
J: TRBJ2-7
V: TRBV11-2
size: NA
D: TRBD1

CDR3: CASSLGQMIAKNIQYF
DNA: TGTGCCAGCAGCCTAGGACAGATGATAGCCAAAAACATTCAGTACTTC
J: TRBJ2-4
V: TRBV28
size: NA
D: NA

CDR3: CASSEDRDRSTIYF
DNA: TGCGCCAGCAGCGAGGACAGGGATCGAAGCACCATATATTTT
J: TRBJ1-3
V: TRBV5-1
size: NA
D: TRBD1

CDR3: CASSTTRGPRGTYNSPLHF
DNA: TGTGCCAGCAGCACCACCAGGGGGCCCCGGGGCACCTATAATTCACCCCTCCACTTT
J: TRBJ1-6
V: TRBV7-8
size: NA
D: TRBD1

CDR3: CASSLAPGQSTTEAFF
DNA: TGCGCCAGCAGCTTGGCCCCGGGACAGTCTACCACTGAAGCTTTCTTT
J: TRBJ1-1
V: TRBV5-1
size: NA
D: TRBD1

CDR3: CASSALGRGGRDTQYF
DNA: TGCGCCAGCAGCGCCCTTGGGCGGGGGGGCAGAGATACGCAGTATTTT
J: TRBJ2-3
V: TRBV5-1
size: NA
D: TRBD2

CDR3: CASSTPPGLNTDTQYF
DNA: TGCGCCAGCAGTACCCCACCGGGACTAAACACAGATACGCAGTATTTT
J: TRBJ2-3
V: TRBV5-1
size: few
D: TRBD2

CDR3: CASSVRGGAQADTQYF
DNA: TGTGCCAGCAGCGTCCGCGGGGGGGCCCAAGCAGATACGCAGTATTTT
J: TRBJ2-3
V: TRBV9
size: few
D: TRBD2

CDR3: CASRDRVNYGYTF
DNA: TGTGCCAGCCGGGACAGGGTGAACTATGGCTACACCTTC
J: TRBJ1-2
V: TRBV19
size: NA
D: TRBD1

CDR3: CASSRTGGRETQYF
DNA: TGTGCCAGCAGTAGAACAGGGGGCAGAGAGACCCAGTACTTC
J: TRBJ2-5
V: TRBV27
size: NA
D: TRBD1

CDR3: CASSRTGGTTEKLFF
DNA: TGTGCCAGCAGCAGAACAGGGGGGACCACTGAAAAACTGTTTTTT
J: TRBJ1-4
V: TRBV28
size: NA
D: TRBD1

CDR3: CASSHYGREAFF
DNA: TGTGCCAGCAGCCATTATGGTCGGGAAGCTTTCTTT
J: TRBJ1-1
V: TRBV3-1/TRBV3-2
size: NA
D: NA

CDR3: CASSQDPTNDKTGELFF
DNA: TGTGCCAGCAGCCAAGACCCGACTAACGATAAGACCGGGGAGCTGTTTTTT
J: TRBJ2-2
V: TRBV4-2
size: NA
D: NA